The clone carrying this T cell receptor beta chain occurred once. Its antigen is unidentified. Other DNA sequences from this sample encode an identical CDR3 as well. The entry originates in a study of cytomegalovirus exposure and HLA in healthy donors. About the research overall: Membership in the Caucasian-associated ancestry cluster was found for around four fifths of 398 genotyped donors. Study-level findings and limits: High specificity and sensitivity for cytomegalovirus status were reported for the classifier. Because they were indistinguishable, some V segments, including TRBV6-2 and TRBV6-3, were excluded. When a later analysis was performed, an Asian-associated ancestry cluster reportedly had fewer N-insertions than the roughly 630-donor mean.

The PCR contained 60 Vbeta and 13 Jbeta primers. TCRdb keeps only in-frame clones here, not all; method: immunoSEQ multiplex PCR. This sample has around 170,000 clones, with around 80% found just once. The germline gives CDR1 SQVTM, CDR2 ANQGSEA. This CDR3 has 12 residues. V was pared by 4 bases and J by 5 bases, with 9 bases between. The sequencing input was PBMCs. The TCR sequence derives from a woman aged 30 to 39 in good health and CMV-seronegative. The chain combines TRBV29-1 with TRBJ1-5; perhaps TRBD1 as D (5 bases). In DNA form, the CDR3 reads TGCAGCGTTGGGGGAGGGGATCAGCCCCAGCATTTT. It is translated as CSVGGGDQPQHF.